This record looks at one TCR beta chain sequence and its context. The junction shows a germline mismatch at one end, possibly a read error. Produced via immunoSEQ multiplex PCR; TCRdb's table is partial and in-frame only. The data contain over 65,000 clones, approximately 80% of them singletons. In germline, CDR1 is MGHRA, CDR2 YSYEKL. This CDR3 has 11 residues. This specimen comes from a study of PD-L1 blockade in urothelial cancer. About the study: Blood samples had a median of 141,255 T cells, 80,000 to 85,000 unique TCRs, and clonality more than 0.075.

This rearrangement joins TRBV4-1 to TRBJ1-4; D possibly corresponds to TRBD1 (6 bases). The material sequenced was PBMCs, taken around atezolizumab (anti-PD-L1) treatment. This TCR came from a man in his sixties or seventies with urothelial cancer. CDR3 nucleotide sequence: TGCGCCAGCAGCCAGAGGGACATCATTTACTTT. Its protein is CASSQRDIIYF.